The clone carrying this T cell receptor beta chain was seen a handful of times. The antigen is undetermined. The germline gene is not matched at one end of the junction; a read error may be the cause. The CDR3 has 12 residues. The germline V gene has CDR1 SNHLY and CDR2 FYNNEI. These data come from a study of response to subunit inactivated influenza vaccine. TCRdb fed the RT-PCR reads into MiXCR, producing one record per CDR3 protein. Of over 150,000 distinct CDR3 sequences in the sample, around 14% were seen once. General study findings and limits: It was the authors' suggestion that each seasonal influenza vaccination recruits few new T cells.

This chain links TRBV2 with TRBJ2-7; TRBD1 or TRBD2 may be the D gene (5 bases each). Specimen: CD8+ T cells sorted from PBMCs, collected 5 to 6 days after vaccination. The sequence derives from a man aged 50-60 years who received an inactivated influenza vaccine. CDR3 loop: CASSGPTGDPQF. The CDR3 DNA follows: TGTGCCAGCAGTGGACCGACCGGGGACCCGCAGTTC.